Below, one TCR beta chain is given with its context. Its matching antigen is unknown. Clones were sequenced by immunoSEQ multiplex PCR, and TCRdb holds only the in-frame ones, with some missing. Of about 680,000 clones in the sample, 80% to 90% were seen once. Treatment in this sample: some 20 received Ad26.COV2.S at low or high dose, single or two shots; 5 received placebo; per-sample allocation not given. On day 63 after the first injection, vaccine and placebo recipients gave samples. The CDR3 has 15 amino acids. Between the trimmed V and J ends, which lost 3 bases and 1 base, there was a span of 12 bases. Germline-derived CDR1 and CDR2 are KGHSH and LQKENI. This sample stems from a study of Ad26.COV2.S vaccination and SARS-CoV-2 variants. Across the whole study: In the COV1001 trial, the donor was in the Ad26.COV2.S arm.

Study-wide points: Substantial breadth was reportedly displayed by spike-specific CD8+ and CD4+ T cell responses after vaccination.

The sample was peripheral blood, taken in a trial of Ad26.COV2.S vaccine versus placebo. This chain links TRBV18 with TRBJ2-5; TRBD1 or TRBD2 may be the D gene (5 bases each). The TCR was taken from a person between 18 and 60 years old who received the Ad26.COV2.S COVID-19 vaccine or a placebo. CDR3 loop: CASSPPGPLQETQYF. CDR3 bases: TGTGCCAGCTCACCCCCGGGACCGCTCCAAGAGACCCAGTACTTC.